This TCR beta chain emerged from a study of blood T cell repertoires in COVID-19. Turning to the study itself: The United States, Italy and Spain supplied acute and convalescent COVID-19 samples. T cells, B-cell-depleted T cells, or PBMCs provided the cDNA or gDNA that served as material.

CDR1 and CDR2 (germline): LGHNA, YNFKEQ. This CDR3 region has 17 residues. V was cut by 4 bases and J by 7 bases, with 22 bases left in between. The data were produced by immunoSEQ multiplex PCR, yet TCRdb's version contains in-frame clones alone and is incomplete. Here the sample spans 30,000 to 50,000 clones, 90% to 95% being singletons. There are a few counts of this clone. The sequence derives from a woman aged 25 to 39 in a cohort sampled during active COVID-19. The sample comprised peripheral blood. The chain uses TRBV4-2 and TRBJ1-4; D perhaps matches TRBD1 (6 bases). The CDR3 here is CASSPVGTGGGIEKLFF. The DNA of the CDR3 is TGTGCCAGCAGCCCCGTGGGGACGGGGGGCGGTATTGAAAAACTGTTTTTT.